A single sample gave rise to the 21 T cell receptor beta chains below, sequenced in a study of T cell responses to AZD1222 COVID-19 vaccine. TCRdb keeps only in-frame clones here, not all; method: immunoSEQ multiplex PCR. The sample lists roughly 110,000 clones; around 90% were seen once. The sample was peripheral blood, taken on day 0 of AZD1222 vaccination. The source is an adult in good health.

V gene TRBV6-2 or TRBV6-3 combines with J gene TRBJ1-2, with a possible D match to TRBD1 (5 bases). The CDR3 runs to 16 residues. CDR1 and CDR2 (germline): MNHEY, SVGEGT. V lost 2 bases and J 4 bases, leaving 17 bases between the germline ends. As DNA, the CDR3 is TGTGCCAGCAGTTACCAAGACAGCCCTCACTCCTATGGCTACACCTTC. Amino acid sequence: CASSYQDSPHSYGYTF.

This sequence joins TRBV3-1 (or the pseudogene TRBV3-2) and TRBJ2-1; TRBD2 matches at 11 bases. The CDR3 runs 20 residues. Germline V lookup: CDR1 LGHDT, CDR2 YNNKEL (reference sequence). Trimming took 0 bases from V and 0 from J; bases not matched to a gene: 10. The CDR3 sequence is CASSQDRRLAGSSSYNEQFF. The CDR3 DNA is TGTGCCAGCAGCCAAGATCGACGACTAGCGGGGTCAAGCTCCTACAATGAGCAGTTCTTC.

The table lists this clone with a count of one. This chain joins TRBV7-9 and TRBJ2-3; D call uncertain. V lost 5 bases and J 5 bases, leaving 5 bases between the germline ends. The CDR3 is made up of 11 amino acids. Germline assignment: CDR1 SEHNR and CDR2 FQNEAQ (reference sequence). The CDR3 here is CASSALDTQYF. Written as DNA, the CDR3 is TGTGCCAGCAGCGCTCTAGATACGCAGTATTTT. Variable domain in full (rest from reference TRBV7-9 and TRBJ2-3): DTGVSQNPRHKITKRGQNVTFRCDPISEHNRLYWYRQTLGQGPEFLTYFQNEAQLEKSRLLSDRFSAERPKGSFSTLEIQRTEQGDSAMYLCASSALDTQYFGPGTRLTVL.

The chain employs TRBV7-2 and TRBJ2-1; 10 positions match TRBD2. The CDR3 is 15 amino acids. The germline CDR1 and CDR2 sequences are SGHTA and FQGNSA. The V segment lost 5 bases and the J segment 9 bases; nucleotides outside the gene matches: 10. This chain's CDR3 is CASSPRGSGRTEQFF. The CDR3 DNA follows: TGTGCCAGCAGCCCCCGGGGTAGCGGGAGGACTGAGCAGTTCTTC.

The V gene is TRBV20-1, the J gene TRBJ2-5, with 9 bases aligning to TRBD2. The CDR3 has 15 residues. V gave up 3 bases and J gave up 2 bases; unmatched junction bases: 7. Germline-derived CDR1 and CDR2 are DFQATT and SNEGSKA (reference sequence). The CDR3 sequence is CSASKVAGVQETQYF. In DNA, the CDR3 is TGCAGTGCTAGTAAGGTAGCGGGGGTACAAGAGACCCAGTACTTC.

This chain uses TRBV4-1 with TRBJ2-5; D might be TRBD2 (7 bases). CDR3 length: 17 amino acids. Germline V gene data show CDR1 as MGHRA and CDR2 as YSYEKL. The ends were cut back, 5 bases at V and 5 bases at J, with 24 bases in the middle. This CDR3 is CASSSGGGTKLTETQYF. The CDR3 nucleotides are TGCGCCAGCAGCTCTGGGGGCGGGACTAAGCTGACCGAGACCCAGTACTTC.

This clone was observed a few times. The rearrangement links TRBV6-5 to TRBJ1-4; 8 bases are a match to TRBD1. The junction had 4 bases not matched to a gene; V was cut back by 6 bases and J by 4 bases. Germline loops: CDR1 MNHEY, CDR2 SVGAGI. The CDR3 runs 14 residues. CDR3 sequence reads: CASRNTGGNEKLFF. The DNA of the CDR3 is TGTGCCAGCAGAAATACAGGGGGTAATGAAAAACTGTTTTTT.

This rearrangement joins TRBV19 to TRBJ1-2; the D is unclear. V lost 7 bases and J 5 bases, leaving 11 bases between the germline ends. This CDR3 is 12 amino acids long. Germline assignment: CDR1 LNHDA and CDR2 SQIVND (reference sequence). The CDR3, as DNA: TGTGCCAGTACCCAGACGTTTTATGGCTACACCTTC. It specifies CASTQTFYGYTF.

This chain joins TRBV29-1 and TRBJ2-5; D not resolved. The CDR3 is 12 amino acids. Trimming removed 5 bases at V and 5 bases at J, with 12 bases between. Germline values: CDR1 SQVTM, CDR2 ANQGSEA. CDR3 in amino acids: CSVRLGVETQYF. CDR3 nucleotides: TGCAGCGTTCGCTTAGGAGTGGAGACCCAGTACTTC.

The rearrangement joins TRBV28 to TRBJ1-1; 9 bases map to TRBD1. The CDR3 sequence is 16 residues long. Germline assignment: CDR1 MDHEN and CDR2 SYDVKM. V was clipped by 8 bases and J by 3 bases; unmatched bases: 13. The CDR3 sequence: CASQRTGVKFHTEAFF. The CDR3 bases are TGTGCCAGCCAACGGACAGGGGTGAAGTTTCACACTGAAGCTTTCTTT.

This chain links TRBV19 with TRBJ1-4; D unresolved. CDR3 length equals 15 residues. Germline V gives CDR1 LNHDA, CDR2 SQIVND (reference sequence). The V and J ends lost 4 bases and 7 bases respectively, with 16 bases between them. Written as DNA, the CDR3 is TGTGCCAGTAGTACACCAGGTTTACCGATTGAAAAACTGTTTTTT. Translated: CASSTPGLPIEKLFF.

The genes are TRBV28 and TRBJ2-3, with TRBD2 identical over 11 bases. Germline V gene lookup returns CDR1 MDHEN and CDR2 SYDVKM. This CDR3 is 15 amino acids long. The junction had 6 bases not matched to a gene; V was cut back by 5 bases and J by 5 bases. The DNA of the CDR3 is TGTGCCAGCAGTGTAGCGGGAGGGCCCCTAGATACGCAGTATTTT. Protein: CASSVAGGPLDTQYF.

This clone was observed once. The rearrangement uses TRBV24-1 and TRBJ2-1, with no clear D. Trimming removed 4 bases at V and 1 base at J, with 19 bases between. This CDR3 is 18 amino acids long. Germline V gene data show CDR1 as KGHDR and CDR2 as SFDVKD. The CDR3 loop reads CATSDSTRAVGSYNEQFF. In DNA form, the CDR3 reads TGTGCCACCAGTGACTCTACTCGTGCGGTAGGTTCCTACAATGAGCAGTTCTTC.

The V call is TRBV4-3, the J call TRBJ1-3; unclear D gene. CDR1 and CDR2 from the germline V gene are LGHNA and YSLEER. The V and J ends lost 0 bases and 4 bases respectively, with 7 bases between them. The CDR3 loop spans 14 amino acids. CDR3 region: CASSQDRVGNTIYF. DNA for the CDR3: TGCGCCAGCAGCCAAGATCGAGTAGGAAACACCATATATTTT.

V gene TRBV30 combines with J gene TRBJ1-5, with 7 bases aligning to TRBD1. CDR1 GTSNPN and CDR2 SVGIG come from the germline V gene (reference sequence). V shed 4 bases, J shed 7 bases, and the junction held 13 bases outside the gene matches. The CDR3 runs to 15 residues. CDR3: CAWTSPRQGTQPQHF. CDR3 sequence (DNA): TGTGCCTGGACCAGTCCTAGACAGGGTACACAGCCCCAGCATTTT.

V and J are TRBV5-1 and TRBJ2-2; 11 positions agree with TRBD2. CDR1 and CDR2 (germline): SGHRS, YFSETQ. V lost 2 bases to trimming and J lost 6 bases; unmatched junction nucleotides: 6. This CDR3 is built from 16 residues. The CDR3 is CASSFTSGSSAGELFF. The CDR3 nucleotides are TGCGCCAGCAGCTTCACTAGCGGGAGTTCTGCCGGGGAGCTGTTTTTT.

The chain has TRBV9 and TRBJ1-5; D call uncertain. Trimming shortened V by 0 bases and J by 4 bases, and 11 bases separated the two germline ends. The germline gives CDR1 SGDLS, CDR2 YYNGEE. There are 15 residues in the CDR3. CDR3 bases: TGTGCCAGCAGCGTAGCCGGGGTAGGGAATCAGCCCCAGCATTTT. It translates to CASSVAGVGNQPQHF. Variable domain in full (rest from reference TRBV9 and TRBJ1-5): DSGVTQTPKHLITATGQRVTLRCSPRSGDLSVYWYQQSLDQGLQFLIQYYNGEERAKGNILERFSAQQFPDLHSELNLSSLELGDSALYFCASSVAGVGNQPQHFGDGTRLSIL.

This chain joins TRBV11-3 and TRBJ1-5; 10 bases fit TRBD1. Germline CDR1 and CDR2: SGHNT and YENEEA. The CDR3 length is 17 residues. V lost 6 bases, J lost 0 bases, and 8 bases stayed unmatched. CDR3 sequence (DNA): TGTGCCAGCAGTCCCAAGGGACAGGGGTATAGCAATCAGCCCCAGCATTTT. As protein: CASSPKGQGYSNQPQHF.

The chain recombines TRBV10-3 with TRBJ2-3; D gene unclear. The germline V and J ends were trimmed by 1 base and 0 bases, with 11 bases remaining between them. Germline V lookup: CDR1 ENHRY, CDR2 SYGVKD. This CDR3 has 16 amino acids. CDR3 region: CAISEFGRVSTDTQYF. CDR3 nucleotides: TGTGCCATCAGTGAGTTCGGGCGCGTCAGCACAGATACGCAGTATTTT.

The chain carries TRBV6-1 and TRBJ1-5, with D tentatively TRBD1 (5 bases). Trimming left V 2 bases short and J 5 bases short, with 10 bases between. This CDR3 region has 14 residues. Per germline, CDR1 MNHNS and CDR2 SASEGT. In DNA form, the CDR3 reads TGTGCCAGCAGTGAATCGGCAGGGTATCAGCCCCAGCATTTT. Amino acids: CASSESAGYQPQHF.

J is TRBJ1-6 and V is TRBV5-6; D uncertain. The germline gives CDR1 SGHDT, CDR2 YYEEEE. The length of the CDR3 is 13 residues. V was cut by 6 bases and J by 5 bases, with 9 bases left in between. In DNA form, the CDR3 reads TGTGCCAGCAACGACACGGATAATTCACCCCTCCACTTT. Translating gives CASNDTDNSPLHF.